One TCR beta chain is described in this entry. Its antigen is not known. This sample was included in a study of cytomegalovirus exposure and HLA in healthy donors. Clones were read by immunoSEQ multiplex PCR, and TCRdb kept only the in-frame ones, dropping some. The sample holds roughly 270,000 clones, more than 75% seen once. Study observations and caveats: The authors listed some 160 TCR beta chains as cytomegalovirus-associated. The study found most TCR sequences rare, yet found some public TCRs in many donors. Subsequent analysis showed first-cohort TCR clusters tending to co-occur in more than 90 validation repertoires.

Germline-derived CDR1 and CDR2 are MDHEN and SYDVKM. V gave up 8 bases and J gave up 0 bases, with 8 bases separating them. The CDR3 loop spans 13 amino acids. Sequencing input: PBMCs. This TCR was recovered from a woman aged 18-30 years in good health and CMV-seronegative. The chain uses TRBV28 and TRBJ1-5; D is uncertain. The CDR3 nucleotides are TGTGCCAGCCGAGGTGTTAGCAATCAGCCCCAGCATTTT. Translated, it gives CASRGVSNQPQHF.